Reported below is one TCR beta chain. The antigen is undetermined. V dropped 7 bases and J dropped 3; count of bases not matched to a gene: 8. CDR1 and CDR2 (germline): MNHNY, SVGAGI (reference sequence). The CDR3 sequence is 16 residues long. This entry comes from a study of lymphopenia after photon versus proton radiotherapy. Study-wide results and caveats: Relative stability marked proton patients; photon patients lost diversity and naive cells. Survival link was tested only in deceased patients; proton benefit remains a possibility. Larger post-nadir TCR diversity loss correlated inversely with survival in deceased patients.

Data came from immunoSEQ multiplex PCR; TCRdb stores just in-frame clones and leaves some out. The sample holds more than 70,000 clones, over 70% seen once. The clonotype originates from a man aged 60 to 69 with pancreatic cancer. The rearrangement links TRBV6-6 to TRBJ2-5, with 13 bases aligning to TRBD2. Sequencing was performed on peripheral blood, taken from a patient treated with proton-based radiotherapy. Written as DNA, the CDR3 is TGTGCCAGCACCTTCAGGACTAGCGGGAGAAAAGAGACCCAGTACTTC. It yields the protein CASTFRTSGRKETQYF.